The subject of this entry is one T cell receptor beta chain. The authors' processing: How many nucleated cells were present was estimated from reference gene primer amplification. Sequenced by immunoSEQ multiplex PCR; TCRdb stores in-frame clones only, minus some. That table furnishes V, J and clone size, whereas the DNA furnished D and trimming. The sample contains more than 50,000 clones, about four fifths of which appear only once. The germline V gene encodes CDR1 KGHSH and CDR2 LQKENI. V lost 3 bases to trimming and J lost 0 bases, with 12 bases between them. The CDR3 is made up of 15 amino acids. The source of the sample is a study of blood T cell repertoires in COVID-19. At the level of the study: Samples representing acute and convalescent COVID-19 were sourced from the United States, Italy and Spain. T cells, B-cell-depleted T cells, or PBMCs supplied cDNA or gDNA.

The chain links TRBV18 to TRBJ2-7, with a weak D call TRBD2 (5 bases). The TCR was taken from a human donor in a cohort sampled during active COVID-19. Sequenced: peripheral blood. CDR3 region: CASSPEVGISYEQYF. The CDR3 coding sequence is TGTGCCAGCTCACCGGAGGTGGGGATCTCCTACGAGCAGTACTTC.